What follows are 24 T cell receptor beta chains derived from one specimen sequenced in a study of blood T cell repertoires in COVID-19. Profiling relied on immunoSEQ multiplex PCR, and the TCRdb table lists in-frame clones only, not all of them. The profile shows 250,000 to 300,000 clones, approximately 87% of them singletons. The sequenced material came from peripheral blood. The receptors stem from a woman aged 30 to 39 with COVID-19, enrolled during active disease.

This chain connects TRBV7-9 to TRBJ1-2; D is ambiguous. Deletions cut 5 bases from V and 2 bases from J, with 9 bases between. The CDR3 spans 13 residues. Looked up from germline, CDR1 is SEHNR and CDR2 is FQNEAQ (reference sequence). The CDR3 nucleotides read TGTGCCAGCAGCCCCTACGAAAACTATGGCTACACCTTC. It is translated as CASSPYENYGYTF.

The chain joins TRBV3-1 (or the pseudogene TRBV3-2) to TRBJ1-3; D not resolved. This CDR3 spans 16 amino acids. V was shortened by 1 base and J by 0 bases, with 10 bases between the two germline ends. Germline V gives CDR1 LGHDT, CDR2 YNNKEL (reference sequence). The CDR3 coding sequence is TGTGCCAGCAGCCAAGCGGCGTACAGCTCTGGAAACACCATATATTTT. Amino acid sequence: CASSQAAYSSGNTIYF.

This rearrangement joins TRBV25-1 to TRBJ2-3, with D perhaps matching TRBD1 (6 bases). Germline V gene data show CDR1 as MGHDK and CDR2 as SYGVNS. This CDR3 is 15 amino acids long. V lost 1 base and J lost 6, with 14 bases in between. CDR3 in DNA: TGTGCCAGCAGTGAATTGGCAGGGGCGCAGGATACGCAGTATTTT. Protein: CASSELAGAQDTQYF.

The CDR3, as DNA: TGTGCCAGCTCCCTGAGGGTGTGGTATGGCTACACCTTC. It yields the protein CASSLRVWYGYTF. J is TRBJ1-2 and V is TRBV6-5; D unclear. Trimming took 8 bases from V and 5 from J, leaving 15 bases between them. This CDR3 is 13 amino acids long. CDR1 and CDR2 (germline): MNHEY, SVGAGI.

This chain's CDR3 is CSVAKETQYF. The CDR3 nucleotides are TGCAGCGTTGCAAAAGAGACCCAGTACTTC. V usage is TRBV29-1 and J usage is TRBJ2-5; D not certain. V shed 4 bases and J shed 3 bases, with 3 bases lying between them. The germline V gene encodes CDR1 SQVTM and CDR2 ANQGSEA. The CDR3 sequence is 10 residues long.

The V gene is TRBV6-2 or TRBV6-3, the J gene TRBJ2-1; the D gene is possibly TRBD2 (5 bases). The CDR3 is 13 amino acids. Germline V gene lookup returns CDR1 MNHEY and CDR2 SVGEGT. With 6 bases removed from V and 6 bases from J, the gap between germline ends came to 12 bases. In nucleotides, the CDR3 is TGTGCCAGCAGCCCCGGACTCCTCAATGAGCAGTTCTTC. It translates to CASSPGLLNEQFF.

The V call is TRBV27, the J call TRBJ2-1; D perhaps matches TRBD2 (6 bases). CDR1 and CDR2 (germline): MNHEY, SMNVEV (reference sequence). V gave up 3 bases and J gave up 9 bases, with 9 bases separating them. The CDR3 extends over 12 amino acids. For the CDR3, the DNA is TGTGCCAGCAGTTTTGGAGGGACTGAGCAGTTCTTC. The encoded protein is CASSFGGTEQFF.

J is TRBJ2-5 and V is TRBV6-6, with 11 nucleotides matching TRBD1. Germline V gene data show CDR1 as MNHNY and CDR2 as SVGAGI (reference sequence). The V segment lost 6 bases and the J segment 5 bases; nucleotides outside the gene matches: 2. The CDR3 is 13 amino acids. CDR3 region: CASRRDRGETQYF. The CDR3 DNA reads TGTGCCAGCAGACGGGACAGGGGGGAGACCCAGTACTTC.

J is TRBJ2-3 and V is TRBV11-2; 8 bases map to TRBD1. V was clipped by 4 bases and J by 2 bases; unmatched bases: 8. Germline V CDR1 and CDR2: SGHAT, FQNNGV. This CDR3 has 16 residues. DNA of the CDR3: TGTGCCAGCAGCTCCCCCTGGACAGGGATCACAGATACGCAGTATTTT. Amino acids: CASSSPWTGITDTQYF.

This clone came up once. The chain has TRBV4-1 and TRBJ2-7; D gene unclear. The length of the CDR3 is 16 residues. V was shortened by 0 bases and J by 4 bases, with 16 bases between the two germline ends. CDR1 is MGHRA, CDR2 YSYEKL, per germline. The CDR3 region is CASSQDEMSLLYEQYF. Written as DNA, the CDR3 is TGCGCCAGCAGCCAAGATGAGATGAGTTTATTGTACGAGCAGTACTTC.

The J gene is TRBJ2-2, the V gene TRBV7-8; no firm D call. This CDR3 is built from 14 residues. Germline lookup yields CDR1 SGHVS and CDR2 FQNEAQ. The V end was cut by 3 bases, the J end by 2 bases, with 7 bases between. The CDR3 reads CASSLVSNTGELFF. The CDR3 DNA reads TGTGCCAGCAGCTTGGTCAGTAACACCGGGGAGCTGTTTTTT.

The V call is TRBV3-1 (or the pseudogene TRBV3-2), the J call TRBJ2-5; possibly TRBD1 for D (6 bases). V was clipped by 0 bases and J by 10 bases, with 18 bases between them. Germline values: CDR1 LGHDT, CDR2 YNNKEL (reference sequence). The CDR3 totals 15 residues. CDR3 in DNA: TGTGCCAGCAGCCAAGAAGGAAACGGAAAGGGGGACCAGTACTTC. This sequence encodes CASSQEGNGKGDQYF.

The V call is TRBV5-1, the J call TRBJ2-7; 8 bases are shared with TRBD1. The CDR3 has 14 amino acids. The V segment lost 4 bases and the J segment 7 bases; nucleotides outside the gene matches: 10. The V gene's germline CDR1 is SGHRS and CDR2 YFSETQ. CDR3 sequence (DNA): TGCGCCAGCAGCGCACCGGACAGGGTGGGGGAGCAGTACTTC. Its translation: CASSAPDRVGEQYF. The complete variable domain, with remaining parts taken from reference TRBV5-1 and TRBJ2-7, reads KAGVTQTPRYLIKTRGQQVTLSCSPISGHRSVSWYQQTPGQGLQFLFEYFSETQRNKGNFPGRFSGRQFSNSRSEMNVSTLELGDSALYLCASSAPDRVGEQYFGPGTRLTVT.

The V gene is TRBV10-1, the J gene TRBJ2-1; 11 bases match TRBD2. In germline, CDR1 is WNHNN, CDR2 SYGVQD (reference sequence). The V segment lost 0 bases and the J segment 8 bases; nucleotides outside the gene matches: 3. The CDR3 runs 15 residues. The CDR3 is CASSESSGGVHEQFF. Here the CDR3 DNA reads TGCGCCAGCAGTGAGTCTAGCGGGGGGGTCCATGAGCAGTTCTTC.

V usage is TRBV5-1 and J usage is TRBJ2-1, with a weak D call TRBD1 (6 bases). Germline V lookup: CDR1 SGHRS, CDR2 YFSETQ. Trimming removed 0 bases from V and 7 bases from J, with 14 bases in between. CDR3 size: 15 residues. Here the CDR3 reads CASSLAWTVKNEQFF. In DNA form, the CDR3 reads TGCGCCAGCAGCTTGGCCTGGACAGTCAAAAATGAGCAGTTCTTC.

The chain is built from TRBV18 and TRBJ2-7, with TRBD2 identical over 10 bases. Per the germline V gene, CDR1 is KGHSH and CDR2 is LQKENI. The trim removed 6 bases at V and 5 bases at J, leaving 4 bases unmatched. The CDR3 has 13 residues. For the CDR3, the DNA is TGTGCCAGCTCCGGCACTAGCGGGGACGAGCAGTACTTC. Protein: CASSGTSGDEQYF.

The chain links TRBV7-9 to TRBJ2-5; TRBD1 agrees at 8 bases. The CDR3 has 15 residues. CDR1 SEHNR and CDR2 FQNEAQ come from the germline V gene (reference sequence). The trim removed 4 bases at V and 1 base at J, leaving 5 bases unmatched. CDR3 amino acids: CASSSIQGGQETQYF. In DNA form, the CDR3 reads TGTGCCAGCAGCTCTATACAGGGGGGCCAAGAGACCCAGTACTTC.

This clone was picked up a small number of times. This chain uses TRBV6-5 with TRBJ2-1; weak D call: TRBD1 (6 bases). The CDR3 consists of 13 residues. Trimming pared 6 bases from V and 8 bases from J, leaving 14 bases between. Germline CDR1 is MNHEY and CDR2 is SVGAGI. The CDR3 DNA is TGTGCCAGCAGGGACAGAATCAACCATGAGCAGTTCTTC. Translation gives CASRDRINHEQFF.

This CDR3 reads CASSLAFAQETQYF. CDR3 bases: TGTGCCAGCAGCTTGGCCTTTGCGCAAGAGACCCAGTACTTC. The gene calls are TRBV5-8 and TRBJ2-5; no clear D gene. Looked up from germline, CDR1 is SGHTS and CDR2 is YDEGEE. CDR3 length: 14 residues. Trimming removed 0 bases from V and 2 bases from J, with 8 bases in between. Together with reference TRBV5-8 and TRBJ2-5, the CDR3 gives the full variable domain: EAGVTQSPTHLIKTRGQQATLRCSPISGHTSVYWYQQALGLGLQFLLWYDEGEERNRGNFPPRFSGRQFPNYSSELNVNALELEDSALYLCASSLAFAQETQYFGPGTRLLVL.

This clone was seen a handful of times. V is TRBV5-1 and J is TRBJ2-7; D possibly corresponds to TRBD1 (6 bases). Trimming took off 0 bases at V and 4 bases at J, with 11 bases between the two ends. CDR3 length: 14 amino acids. Germline V gene lookup returns CDR1 SGHRS and CDR2 YFSETQ. For the CDR3, the DNA is TGCGCCAGCAGCTTGGCCGGGACACTGTACGAGCAGTACTTC. Its translation: CASSLAGTLYEQYF.

The chain joins TRBV5-1 to TRBJ1-3; D perhaps matches TRBD1 (5 bases). V was shortened by 0 bases and J by 8 bases, with 18 bases between the two germline ends. This CDR3 spans 16 amino acids. CDR1 SGHRS and CDR2 YFSETQ come from the germline V gene. This CDR3 is CASSLGQLQRSDTIYF. The CDR3 DNA follows: TGCGCCAGCAGCTTGGGACAGCTCCAGCGATCGGACACCATATATTTT.

The CDR3 DNA reads TGTGCCACCAGCCCGGACAGAGGATACACCATATATTTT. Translated: CATSPDRGYTIYF. The rearrangement links TRBV15 to TRBJ1-3; D may be TRBD1 (6 bases). Trimming stripped 5 bases from V and 8 bases from J, with 13 bases between. The CDR3 totals 13 residues. CDR1 is LNHNV and CDR2 is YYDKDF in the germline V gene (reference sequence).

The V and J genes are TRBV10-3 and TRBJ1-1, with TRBD1 as a possible D gene (6 bases). The ends were cut back, 9 bases at V and 3 bases at J, with 17 bases in the middle. This CDR3 has 14 amino acids. Per the germline V gene, CDR1 is ENHRY and CDR2 is SYGVKD. The CDR3 DNA follows: TGTGCCATATCGCCGGGACACCCATACACTGAAGCTTTCTTT. This encodes CAISPGHPYTEAFF.

The J gene is TRBJ2-3, the V gene TRBV10-3, with 15 bases identical to TRBD2. Germline V gene data show CDR1 as ENHRY and CDR2 as SYGVKD. V was pared by 3 bases and J by 0 bases, with 13 bases of the junction left unmatched. The CDR3 is 21 amino acids. The CDR3 DNA reads as TGTGCCATCAGTGACCGAGGACTAGCGGGGGGGATCACCGGGAGCACAGATACGCAGTATTTT. Translation: CAISDRGLAGGITGSTDTQYF.